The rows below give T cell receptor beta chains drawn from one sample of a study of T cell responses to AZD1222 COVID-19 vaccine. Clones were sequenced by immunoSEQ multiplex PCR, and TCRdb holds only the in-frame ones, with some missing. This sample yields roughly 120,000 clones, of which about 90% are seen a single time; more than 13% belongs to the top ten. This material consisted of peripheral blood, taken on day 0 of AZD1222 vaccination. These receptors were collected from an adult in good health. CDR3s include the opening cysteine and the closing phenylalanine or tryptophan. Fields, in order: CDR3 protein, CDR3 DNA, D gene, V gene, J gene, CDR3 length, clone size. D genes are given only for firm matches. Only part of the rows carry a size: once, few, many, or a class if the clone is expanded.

cdr3_aa: CASSPGAAPTEAFF; cdr3_nt: TGTGCCAGCAGCCCTGGGGCAGCGCCCACTGAAGCTTTCTTT; d_call: NA; v_call: TRBV7-9; j_call: TRBJ1-1; cdr3_length: 14; clone_size: NA
cdr3_aa: CASSLEWGEENTEAFF; cdr3_nt: TGTGCCAGCAGCTTAGAGTGGGGGGAAGAGAACACTGAAGCTTTCTTT; d_call: NA; v_call: TRBV7-6; j_call: TRBJ1-1; cdr3_length: 16; clone_size: once
cdr3_aa: CASSLGHQPQHF; cdr3_nt: TGTGCCAGCAGTTTGGGACATCAGCCCCAGCATTTT; d_call: NA; v_call: TRBV6-2/TRBV6-3; j_call: TRBJ1-5; cdr3_length: 12; clone_size: NA
cdr3_aa: CASSPGQGSHEQYF; cdr3_nt: TGTGCCAGCAGCCCGGGACAGGGGTCCCACGAGCAGTACTTC; d_call: TRBD1; v_call: TRBV5-4; j_call: TRBJ2-7; cdr3_length: 14; clone_size: NA
cdr3_aa: CASSYFLTSGGRTDTQYF; cdr3_nt: TGTGCCAGCAGTTACTTCCTGACTAGCGGGGGGCGCACAGATACGCAGTATTTT; d_call: TRBD2; v_call: TRBV6-2/TRBV6-3; j_call: TRBJ2-3; cdr3_length: 18; clone_size: NA
cdr3_aa: CASSSRDRGSGNTIYF; cdr3_nt: TGTGCCAGCAGCTCCCGGGACAGGGGGTCTGGAAACACCATATATTTT; d_call: TRBD1; v_call: TRBV5-4; j_call: TRBJ1-3; cdr3_length: 16; clone_size: NA
cdr3_aa: CASSLALAVTDTQYF; cdr3_nt: TGTGCCAGCAGCTTAGCACTAGCGGTCACAGATACGCAGTATTTT; d_call: TRBD2; v_call: TRBV11-2; j_call: TRBJ2-3; cdr3_length: 15; clone_size: NA
cdr3_aa: CASSPRTSGGPNEQFF; cdr3_nt: TGTGCCAGCAGCCCTCGGACTAGCGGGGGGCCGAATGAGCAGTTCTTC; d_call: TRBD2; v_call: TRBV3-1/TRBV3-2; j_call: TRBJ2-1; cdr3_length: 16; clone_size: NA
cdr3_aa: CASSPYGGATDTQYF; cdr3_nt: TGTGCCAGCTCACCATATGGGGGAGCCACAGATACGCAGTATTTT; d_call: NA; v_call: TRBV18; j_call: TRBJ2-3; cdr3_length: 15; clone_size: NA
cdr3_aa: CASSQNSDLNTQYF; cdr3_nt: TGCGCCAGCAGCCAAAATTCGGACCTCAATACGCAGTATTTT; d_call: NA; v_call: TRBV4-3; j_call: TRBJ2-3; cdr3_length: 14; clone_size: NA
cdr3_aa: CASSFQENEKLFF; cdr3_nt: TGTGCCAGCAGTTTCCAGGAGAATGAAAAACTGTTTTTT; d_call: NA; v_call: TRBV13; j_call: TRBJ1-4; cdr3_length: 13; clone_size: NA
cdr3_aa: CASSLEIRETQYF; cdr3_nt: TGTGCCAGCAGCCTCGAAATCCGCGAGACCCAGTACTTC; d_call: NA; v_call: TRBV7-8; j_call: TRBJ2-5; cdr3_length: 13; clone_size: NA
cdr3_aa: CASVGEGGLGTEAFF; cdr3_nt: TGCGCCAGCGTCGGAGAGGGGGGCTTAGGTACTGAAGCTTTCTTT; d_call: NA; v_call: TRBV4-1; j_call: TRBJ1-1; cdr3_length: 15; clone_size: NA
cdr3_aa: CASSLAGGGAYEQYF; cdr3_nt: TGTGCCAGCAGCTTAGCGGGGGGCGGGGCCTACGAGCAGTACTTC; d_call: NA; v_call: TRBV7-2; j_call: TRBJ2-7; cdr3_length: 15; clone_size: NA
cdr3_aa: CSVEKGSGQGGYGYTF; cdr3_nt: TGCAGCGTTGAAAAGGGGAGTGGACAGGGAGGCTATGGCTACACCTTC; d_call: TRBD1; v_call: TRBV29-1; j_call: TRBJ1-2; cdr3_length: 16; clone_size: NA
cdr3_aa: CASSQAGAKGIYGYTF; cdr3_nt: TGTGCCAGCAGTCAGGCAGGCGCGAAGGGGATCTATGGCTACACCTTC; d_call: NA; v_call: TRBV25-1; j_call: TRBJ1-2; cdr3_length: 16; clone_size: NA
cdr3_aa: CASSPVAGGFNEQFF; cdr3_nt: TGTGCCAGCAGCCCCGTGGCAGGGGGCTTCAATGAGCAGTTCTTC; d_call: TRBD1; v_call: TRBV6-5; j_call: TRBJ2-1; cdr3_length: 15; clone_size: NA
cdr3_aa: CASSGAGQGSSYEQYF; cdr3_nt: TGTGCCAGCAGTGGAGCGGGACAGGGGAGCTCCTACGAGCAGTACTTC; d_call: TRBD1; v_call: TRBV6-1; j_call: TRBJ2-7; cdr3_length: 16; clone_size: NA
cdr3_aa: CASSLGLAVVNIQYF; cdr3_nt: TGTGCCAGCAGCTTAGGGCTAGCGGTAGTGAACATTCAGTACTTC; d_call: TRBD2; v_call: TRBV7-8; j_call: TRBJ2-4; cdr3_length: 15; clone_size: NA
cdr3_aa: CASSSYTATNEKLFF; cdr3_nt: TGCGCCAGCAGCTCTTACACGGCAACTAATGAAAAACTGTTTTTT; d_call: NA; v_call: TRBV5-1; j_call: TRBJ1-4; cdr3_length: 15; clone_size: NA
cdr3_aa: CAWSPLRDRPNTEAFF; cdr3_nt: TGTGCCTGGAGTCCGCTTCGGGACAGGCCGAACACTGAAGCTTTCTTT; d_call: TRBD1; v_call: TRBV30; j_call: TRBJ1-1; cdr3_length: 16; clone_size: NA
cdr3_aa: CASSQGQSNYNEQFF; cdr3_nt: TGCGCCAGCAGCCAAGGACAATCTAACTACAATGAGCAGTTCTTC; d_call: NA; v_call: TRBV4-3; j_call: TRBJ2-1; cdr3_length: 15; clone_size: NA
cdr3_aa: CASQQGARSNQPQHF; cdr3_nt: TGTGCCAGTCAACAGGGGGCACGGAGCAATCAGCCCCAGCATTTT; d_call: TRBD1; v_call: TRBV19; j_call: TRBJ1-5; cdr3_length: 15; clone_size: NA
cdr3_aa: CAITPGGPLTGNTIYF; cdr3_nt: TGTGCCATCACCCCGGGGGGCCCCTTAACCGGAAACACCATATATTTT; d_call: NA; v_call: TRBV10-3; j_call: TRBJ1-3; cdr3_length: 16; clone_size: NA
cdr3_aa: CATQKGETGELFF; cdr3_nt: TGTGCCACCCAAAAGGGGGAAACCGGGGAGCTGTTTTTT; d_call: NA; v_call: TRBV2; j_call: TRBJ2-2; cdr3_length: 13; clone_size: NA
cdr3_aa: CSVDAMNTEAFF; cdr3_nt: TGCAGCGTTGACGCTATGAACACTGAAGCTTTCTTT; d_call: NA; v_call: TRBV29-1; j_call: TRBJ1-1; cdr3_length: 12; clone_size: NA
cdr3_aa: CASTPGRMNTEAFF; cdr3_nt: TGTGCCAGTACCCCCGGCCGAATGAACACTGAAGCTTTCTTT; d_call: NA; v_call: TRBV19; j_call: TRBJ1-1; cdr3_length: 14; clone_size: NA
cdr3_aa: CASSQGTGGDQPQHF; cdr3_nt: TGCGCCAGCAGCCAAGGGACAGGGGGCGATCAGCCCCAGCATTTT; d_call: TRBD1; v_call: TRBV4-3; j_call: TRBJ1-5; cdr3_length: 15; clone_size: NA
cdr3_aa: CASSLSSGGAGYNEQFF; cdr3_nt: TGTGCCAGCAGCTTGAGTAGCGGGGGGGCCGGGTACAATGAGCAGTTCTTC; d_call: TRBD2; v_call: TRBV5-6; j_call: TRBJ2-1; cdr3_length: 17; clone_size: NA
cdr3_aa: CASSSERETVYEQYF; cdr3_nt: TGCGCCAGCAGCTCCGAGCGGGAGACCGTTTACGAGCAGTACTTC; d_call: TRBD2; v_call: TRBV10-2; j_call: TRBJ2-7; cdr3_length: 15; clone_size: NA
cdr3_aa: CASSLSGTGNNSPLHF; cdr3_nt: TGTGCCAGCAGTTTATCTGGGACAGGGAACAATTCACCCCTCCACTTT; d_call: TRBD1; v_call: TRBV27; j_call: TRBJ1-6; cdr3_length: 16; clone_size: NA
cdr3_aa: CASSKFNRLNAYNEQFF; cdr3_nt: TGTGCCAGCAGCAAATTTAACCGGTTAAACGCCTACAATGAGCAGTTCTTC; d_call: NA; v_call: TRBV21-1; j_call: TRBJ2-1; cdr3_length: 17; clone_size: NA
cdr3_aa: CASSTLGGGQDGYTF; cdr3_nt: TGTGCCAGCAGCACCCTCGGGGGGGGGCAGGATGGCTACACCTTC; d_call: NA; v_call: TRBV9; j_call: TRBJ1-2; cdr3_length: 15; clone_size: NA
cdr3_aa: CASSRTGNTEAFF; cdr3_nt: TGTGCCAGCAGCCGAACGGGGAACACTGAAGCTTTCTTT; d_call: NA; v_call: TRBV7-2; j_call: TRBJ1-1; cdr3_length: 13; clone_size: once
cdr3_aa: CASSHRPDRAAETQYF; cdr3_nt: TGCGCCAGCAGCCACCGACCCGATAGGGCCGCCGAGACCCAGTACTTC; d_call: NA; v_call: TRBV4-1; j_call: TRBJ2-5; cdr3_length: 16; clone_size: NA
cdr3_aa: CAGRTGLGNTIYF; cdr3_nt: TGTGCCGGAAGGACAGGGCTCGGAAACACCATATATTTT; d_call: TRBD1; v_call: TRBV6-5; j_call: TRBJ1-3; cdr3_length: 13; clone_size: once
cdr3_aa: CAWSVGRSSYNSPLHF; cdr3_nt: TGTGCCTGGAGTGTGGGGAGGAGCTCCTATAATTCACCCCTCCACTTT; d_call: NA; v_call: TRBV30; j_call: TRBJ1-6; cdr3_length: 16; clone_size: NA
cdr3_aa: CASTHLVTGELFF; cdr3_nt: TGTGCCAGCACCCATCTTGTAACCGGGGAGCTGTTTTTT; d_call: NA; v_call: TRBV3-1/TRBV3-2; j_call: TRBJ2-2; cdr3_length: 13; clone_size: NA
cdr3_aa: CASSFGSSPLHF; cdr3_nt: TGTGCCAGCAGTTTTGGATCTTCACCCCTCCACTTT; d_call: NA; v_call: TRBV12-3/TRBV12-4; j_call: TRBJ1-6; cdr3_length: 12; clone_size: NA
cdr3_aa: CASSPQSLGAYEQYF; cdr3_nt: TGTGCCAGTAGTCCCCAATCCCTCGGGGCCTACGAGCAGTACTTC; d_call: NA; v_call: TRBV19; j_call: TRBJ2-7; cdr3_length: 15; clone_size: NA